This T cell receptor (beta chain) is from a study of shared clonotypes between healthy human individuals. Study-level background: Each donor's CD4 naive and CD4 memory cells filled three plates apiece, CD8 naive two, and CD8 memory one.

Cells designated naive CD8 were CD45RO-negative and were positively selected for CCR7, with terminally differentiated effector memory CD45RA+ cells excluded. A note on this clone: Its target is unknown.

Looked up from germline, CDR1 is SNHLY and CDR2 is FYNNEI. The CDR3 consists of 10 residues. Trimming pared 10 bases from V and 8 bases from J, leaving 11 bases between. Study-level points and caveats: In having few donors, the study represented limited genetic and exposure-history diversity. Large sequencing depth failed to make sorted-subset sequencing complete, rarefaction showed.

In the sorted-subset replicate PCRs, about 200 ng DNA, roughly 29,000 T cell genomes, was used. Produced via immunoSEQ multiplex PCR; TCRdb's table is partial and in-frame only. The data show 760,000 or so clones, 90% to 98% seen once. The rearrangement joins TRBV2 to TRBJ1-2; D unresolved. The specimen sequenced was naive CD8+ T cells sorted from blood. The TCR was taken from a young man in good health. CDR3 protein: CATIMFGYTF. The CDR3 DNA reads TGTGCCACAATTATGTTCGGCTACACCTTC.